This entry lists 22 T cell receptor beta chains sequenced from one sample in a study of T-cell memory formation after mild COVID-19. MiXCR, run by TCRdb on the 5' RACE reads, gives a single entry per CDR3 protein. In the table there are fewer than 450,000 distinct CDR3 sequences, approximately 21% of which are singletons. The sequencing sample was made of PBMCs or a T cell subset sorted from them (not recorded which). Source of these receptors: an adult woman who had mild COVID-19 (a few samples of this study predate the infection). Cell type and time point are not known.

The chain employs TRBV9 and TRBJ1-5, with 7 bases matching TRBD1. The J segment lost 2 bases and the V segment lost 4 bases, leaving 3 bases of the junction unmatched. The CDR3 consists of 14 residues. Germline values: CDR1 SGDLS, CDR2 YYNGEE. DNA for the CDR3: TGTGCCAGCAGCCGGGACAGCGGCAATCAGCCCCAGCATTTT. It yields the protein CASSRDSGNQPQHF.

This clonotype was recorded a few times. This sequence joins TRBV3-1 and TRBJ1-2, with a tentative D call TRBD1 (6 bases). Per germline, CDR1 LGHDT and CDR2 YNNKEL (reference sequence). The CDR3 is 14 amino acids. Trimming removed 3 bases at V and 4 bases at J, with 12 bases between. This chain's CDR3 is CASSQGHGPYGYTF. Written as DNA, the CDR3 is TGTGCCAGCAGCCAGGGACACGGGCCCTATGGCTACACCTTC.

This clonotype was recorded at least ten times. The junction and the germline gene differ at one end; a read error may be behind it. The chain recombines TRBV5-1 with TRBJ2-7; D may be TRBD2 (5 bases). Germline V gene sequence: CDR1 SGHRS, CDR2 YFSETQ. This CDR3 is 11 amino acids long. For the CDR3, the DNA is TGTGCCAGCAGCCTTACGGGGGAGCAGTACTTC. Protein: CASSLTGEQYF.

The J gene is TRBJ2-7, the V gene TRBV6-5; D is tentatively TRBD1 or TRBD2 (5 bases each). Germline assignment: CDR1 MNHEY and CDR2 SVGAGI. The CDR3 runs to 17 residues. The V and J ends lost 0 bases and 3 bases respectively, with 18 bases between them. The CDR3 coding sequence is TGTGCCAGCAGTTACTCGACCGCCGGCCATGGGGGCTACGAGCAGTACTTC. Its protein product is CASSYSTAGHGGYEQYF.

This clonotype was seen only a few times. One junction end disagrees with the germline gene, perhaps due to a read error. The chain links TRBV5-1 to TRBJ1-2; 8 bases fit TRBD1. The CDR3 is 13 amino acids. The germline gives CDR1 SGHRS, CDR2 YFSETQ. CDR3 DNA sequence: TGCGCCAGCAGTTTGGACAGGGCCTTTGGCTACACCTTC. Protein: CASSLDRAFGYTF.

In nucleotides, the CDR3 is TGTGCCAGCAGCTGGGGCGAGCGCACAGATACGCAGTATTTT. It encodes CASSWGERTDTQYF. The chain recombines TRBV7-9 with TRBJ2-3, with D perhaps TRBD1 (5 bases). V was shortened by 4 bases and J by 1 base, with 9 bases between the two germline ends. Per the germline V gene, CDR1 is SEHNR and CDR2 is FQNEAQ (reference sequence). The CDR3 runs 14 residues. Full variable domain (outside the CDR3, taken from reference TRBV7-9 and TRBJ2-3): DTGVSQNPRHKITKRGQNVTFRCDPISEHNRLYWYRQTLGQGPEFLTYFQNEAQLEKSRLLSDRFSAERPKGSFSTLEIQRTEQGDSAMYLCASSWGERTDTQYFGPGTRLTVL.

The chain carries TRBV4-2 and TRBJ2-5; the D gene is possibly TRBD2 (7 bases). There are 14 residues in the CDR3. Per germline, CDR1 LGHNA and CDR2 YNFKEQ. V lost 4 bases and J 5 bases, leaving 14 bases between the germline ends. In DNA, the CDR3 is TGTGCCAGCAGCCGGGGGGGCGCCCAGGAGACCCAGTACTTC. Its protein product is CASSRGGAQETQYF.

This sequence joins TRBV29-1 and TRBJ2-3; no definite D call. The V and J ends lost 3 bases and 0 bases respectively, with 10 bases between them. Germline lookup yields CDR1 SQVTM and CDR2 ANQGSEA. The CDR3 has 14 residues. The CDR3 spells CSVDGQFSTDTQYF. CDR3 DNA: TGCAGCGTTGACGGGCAGTTTAGCACAGATACGCAGTATTTT.

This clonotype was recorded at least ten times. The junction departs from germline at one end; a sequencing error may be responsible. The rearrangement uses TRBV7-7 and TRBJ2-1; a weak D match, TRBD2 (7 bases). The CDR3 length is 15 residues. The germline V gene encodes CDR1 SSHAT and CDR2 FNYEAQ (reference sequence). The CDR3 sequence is CASSPEGGGYNEQFF. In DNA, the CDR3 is TGTGCTAGCAGCCCGGAGGGAGGGGGCTACAATGAGCAGTTCTTC.

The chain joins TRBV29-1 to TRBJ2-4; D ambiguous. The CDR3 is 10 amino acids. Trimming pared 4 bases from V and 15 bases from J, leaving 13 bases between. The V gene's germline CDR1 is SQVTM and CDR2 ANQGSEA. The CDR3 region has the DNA TGCAGCGTTGTTGCCGATTTGCCGTACTTC. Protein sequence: CSVVADLPYF.

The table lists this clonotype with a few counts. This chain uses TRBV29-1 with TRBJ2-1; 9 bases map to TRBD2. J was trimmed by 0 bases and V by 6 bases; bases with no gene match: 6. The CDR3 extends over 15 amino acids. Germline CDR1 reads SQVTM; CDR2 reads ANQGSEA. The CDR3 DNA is TGCAGCGTGGGGCTAGCGGGGAGCTCCTACAATGAGCAGTTCTTC. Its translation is CSVGLAGSSYNEQFF.

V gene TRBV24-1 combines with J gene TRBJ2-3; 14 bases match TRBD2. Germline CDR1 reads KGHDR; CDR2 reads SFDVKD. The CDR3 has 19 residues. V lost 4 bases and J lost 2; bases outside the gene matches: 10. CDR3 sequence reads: CATSDLPPGLAGDTDTQYF. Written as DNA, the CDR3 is TGTGCCACCAGTGACCTACCCCCGGGACTAGCGGGGGACACAGATACGCAGTATTTT.

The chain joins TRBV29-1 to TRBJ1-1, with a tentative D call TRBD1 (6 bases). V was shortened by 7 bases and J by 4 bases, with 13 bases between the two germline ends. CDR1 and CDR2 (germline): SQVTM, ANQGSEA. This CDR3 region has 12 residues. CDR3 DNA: TGCAGCGCCGTACAGGGTACCACTGAAGCTTTCTTT. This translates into CSAVQGTTEAFF.

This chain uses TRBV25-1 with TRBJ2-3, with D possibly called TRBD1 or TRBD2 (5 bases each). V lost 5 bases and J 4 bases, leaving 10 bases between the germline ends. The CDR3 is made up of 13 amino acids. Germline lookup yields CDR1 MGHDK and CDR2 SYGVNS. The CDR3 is CASSMGRPDTQYF. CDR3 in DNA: TGTGCCAGCAGTATGGGACGCCCAGATACGCAGTATTTT. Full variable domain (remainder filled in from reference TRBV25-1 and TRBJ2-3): EADIYQTPRYLVIGTGKKITLECSQTMGHDKMYWYQQDPGMELHLIHYSYGVNSTEKGDLSSESTVSRIRTEHFPLTLESARPSHTSQYLCASSMGRPDTQYFGPGTRLTVL.

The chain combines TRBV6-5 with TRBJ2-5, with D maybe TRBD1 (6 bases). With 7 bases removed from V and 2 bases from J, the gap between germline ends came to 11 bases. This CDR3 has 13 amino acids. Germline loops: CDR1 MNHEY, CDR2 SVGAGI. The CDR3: CASTPDSQETQYF. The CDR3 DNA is TGTGCCAGCACCCCGGACAGTCAAGAGACCCAGTACTTC.

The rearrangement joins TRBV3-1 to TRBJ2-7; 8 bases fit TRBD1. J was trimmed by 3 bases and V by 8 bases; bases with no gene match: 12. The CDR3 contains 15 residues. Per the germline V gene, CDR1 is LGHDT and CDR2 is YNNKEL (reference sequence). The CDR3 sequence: CASGRQGLAYYEQYF. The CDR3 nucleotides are TGTGCCAGCGGACGACAGGGGTTGGCTTACTACGAGCAGTACTTC.

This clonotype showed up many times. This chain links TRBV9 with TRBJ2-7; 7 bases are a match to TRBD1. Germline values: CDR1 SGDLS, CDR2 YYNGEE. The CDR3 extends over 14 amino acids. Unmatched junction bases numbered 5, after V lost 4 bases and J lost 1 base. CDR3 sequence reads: CASSSTTGSYEQYF. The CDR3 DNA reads TGTGCCAGCAGCTCGACGACAGGGTCCTACGAGCAGTACTTC.

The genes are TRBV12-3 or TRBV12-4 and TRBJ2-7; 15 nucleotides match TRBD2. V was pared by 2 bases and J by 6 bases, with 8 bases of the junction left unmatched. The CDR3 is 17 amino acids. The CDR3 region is CASSLSQPGLAGGEQYF. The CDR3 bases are TGTGCCAGCAGTTTATCTCAACCGGGACTAGCGGGGGGCGAGCAGTACTTC.

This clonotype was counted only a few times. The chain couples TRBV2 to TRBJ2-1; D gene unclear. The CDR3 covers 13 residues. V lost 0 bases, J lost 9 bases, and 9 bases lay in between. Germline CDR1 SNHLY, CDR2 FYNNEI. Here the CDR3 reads CASSEARGIEQFF. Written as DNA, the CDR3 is TGTGCCAGCAGTGAAGCGCGCGGCATTGAGCAGTTCTTC.

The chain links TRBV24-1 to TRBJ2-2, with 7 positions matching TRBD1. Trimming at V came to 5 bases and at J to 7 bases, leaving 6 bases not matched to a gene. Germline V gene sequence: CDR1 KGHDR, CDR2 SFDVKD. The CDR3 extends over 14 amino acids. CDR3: CATSGKTGFGELFF. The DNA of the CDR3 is TGTGCCACCAGTGGCAAGACAGGGTTCGGGGAGCTGTTTTTT.

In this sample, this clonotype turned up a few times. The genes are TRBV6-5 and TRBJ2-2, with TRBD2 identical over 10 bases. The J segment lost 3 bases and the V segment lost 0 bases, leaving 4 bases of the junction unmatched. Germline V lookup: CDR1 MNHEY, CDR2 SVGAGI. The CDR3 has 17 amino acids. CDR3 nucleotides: TGTGCCAGCAGTTACTCGGCCAGCGGGGGGGACACCGGGGAGCTGTTTTTT. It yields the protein CASSYSASGGDTGELFF.

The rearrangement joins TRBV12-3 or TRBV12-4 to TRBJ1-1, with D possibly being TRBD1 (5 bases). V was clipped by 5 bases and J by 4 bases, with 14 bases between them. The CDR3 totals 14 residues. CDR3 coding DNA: TGTGCCAGCAGTCCCGGGGCCCCACTCACTGAAGCTTTCTTT. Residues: CASSPGAPLTEAFF.